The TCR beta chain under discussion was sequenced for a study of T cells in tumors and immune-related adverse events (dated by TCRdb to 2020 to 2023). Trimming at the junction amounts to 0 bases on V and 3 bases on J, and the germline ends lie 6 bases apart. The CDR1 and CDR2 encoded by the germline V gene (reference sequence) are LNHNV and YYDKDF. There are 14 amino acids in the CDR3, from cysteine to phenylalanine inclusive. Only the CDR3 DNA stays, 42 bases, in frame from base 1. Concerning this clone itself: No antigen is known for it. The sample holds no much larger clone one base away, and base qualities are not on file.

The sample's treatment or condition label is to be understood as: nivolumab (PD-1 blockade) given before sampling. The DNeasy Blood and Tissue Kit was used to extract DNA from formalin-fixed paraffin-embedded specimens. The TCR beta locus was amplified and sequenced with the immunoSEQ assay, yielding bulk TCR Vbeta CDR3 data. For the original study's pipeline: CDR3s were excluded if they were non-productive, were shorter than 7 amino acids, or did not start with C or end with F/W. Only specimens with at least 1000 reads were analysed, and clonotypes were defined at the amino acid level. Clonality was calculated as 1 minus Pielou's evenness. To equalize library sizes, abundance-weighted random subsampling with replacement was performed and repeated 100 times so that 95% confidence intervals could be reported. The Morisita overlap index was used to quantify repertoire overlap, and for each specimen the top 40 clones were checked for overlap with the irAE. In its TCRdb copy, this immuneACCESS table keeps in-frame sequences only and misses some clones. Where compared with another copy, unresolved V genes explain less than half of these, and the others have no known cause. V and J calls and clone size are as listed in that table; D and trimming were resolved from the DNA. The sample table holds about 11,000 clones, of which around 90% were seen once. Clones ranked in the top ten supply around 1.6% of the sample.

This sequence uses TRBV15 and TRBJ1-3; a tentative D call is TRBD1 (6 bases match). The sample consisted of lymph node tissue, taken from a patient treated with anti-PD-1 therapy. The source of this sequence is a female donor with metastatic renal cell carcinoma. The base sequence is TGTGCCACCAGCAGAGACAGGGGTGGAAACACCATATATTTT. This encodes CATSRDRGGNTIYF.